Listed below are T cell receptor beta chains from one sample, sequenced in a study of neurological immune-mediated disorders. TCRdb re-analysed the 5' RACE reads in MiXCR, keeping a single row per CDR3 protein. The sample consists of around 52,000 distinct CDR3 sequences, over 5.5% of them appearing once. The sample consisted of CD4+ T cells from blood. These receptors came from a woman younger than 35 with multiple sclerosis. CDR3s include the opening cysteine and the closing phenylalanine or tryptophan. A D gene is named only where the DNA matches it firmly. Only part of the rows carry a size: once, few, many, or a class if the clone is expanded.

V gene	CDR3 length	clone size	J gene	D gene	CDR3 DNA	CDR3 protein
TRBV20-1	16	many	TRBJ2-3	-	TGCAGTGCTAAAAAGGGACTTGCTTCTTTGGCAGATACGCAGTATTTT	CSAKKGLASLADTQYF
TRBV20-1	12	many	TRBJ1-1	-	TGCAGTGCTAGAGAAGGAACGCCTGAAGCTTTCTTT	CSAREGTPEAFF
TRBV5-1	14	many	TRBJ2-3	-	TGCGCCACCCATGGTGGTAGAACCACAGATACGCAGTATTTT	CATHGGRTTDTQYF
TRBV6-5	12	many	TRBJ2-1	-	TGTGCCAGCAGGTCGGTTGGGGGAACGGAGTTCTTC	CASRSVGGTEFF
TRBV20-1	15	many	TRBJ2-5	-	TGCAGTGCTAGAGATTTAGGGCCGGGGGCGAAGACCCAGTACTTC	CSARDLGPGAKTQYF
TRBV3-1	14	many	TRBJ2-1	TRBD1	TGTGCCAGCAGCCAAGGACAGGGCGGTAATGAGCAGTTCTTC	CASSQGQGGNEQFF
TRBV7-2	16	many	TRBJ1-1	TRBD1	TGTGCCAGCAGCCCCGGACAGGTCGCCGGTGGCACTGAAGCTTTCTTT	CASSPGQVAGGTEAFF
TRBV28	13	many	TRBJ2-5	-	TGTGCCAGCAGTTCCGGGACCCTGGAGACCCAGTACTTC	CASSSGTLETQYF
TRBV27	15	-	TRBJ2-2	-	TGTGCCAGCAGCCACGAATATCAGGGAGCCGGGGAGCTGTTTTTT	CASSHEYQGAGELFF
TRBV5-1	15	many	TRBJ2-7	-	TGCGCCAGCAGCTTGATCGCAGGGAACCCCTACGAGCAGTACTTC	CASSLIAGNPYEQYF
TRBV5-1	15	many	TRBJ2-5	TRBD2	TGCGCCAGCAGCTTGGACAGCGGGGCGGGGGAGACCCAGTACTTC	CASSLDSGAGETQYF
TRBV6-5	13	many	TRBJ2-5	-	TGTGCCAGCAAAAGACAGGGAGGTGGGACCCAGTACTTC	CASKRQGGGTQYF
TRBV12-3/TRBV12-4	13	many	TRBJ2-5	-	TGTGCCAGCAGTTTTTTAGGAGTGGAAACCCAGTACTTC	CASSFLGVETQYF
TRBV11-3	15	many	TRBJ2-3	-	TGTGCCAGCAGCTTAGGGGCGCCAAGCGGAGATACGCAGTATTTT	CASSLGAPSGDTQYF
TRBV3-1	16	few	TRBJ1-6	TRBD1	TGTGCCAGCAGCCACGTGACGGGGACAGGGAACTCACCCCTCCACTTT	CASSHVTGTGNSPLHF
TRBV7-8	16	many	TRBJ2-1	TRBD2	TGTGCCAGCAGCTTAGCTAGGACTAGCGTTTACAATGAGCAGTTCTTC	CASSLARTSVYNEQFF
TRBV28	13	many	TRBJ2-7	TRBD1	TGTGCCAGCAGTTTAACAGGGGCTTACGAGCAGTACTTC	CASSLTGAYEQYF
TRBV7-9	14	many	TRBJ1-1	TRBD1	TGTGCCAGCAGCCCTGGGGACAGGAACACTGAAGCTTTCTTT	CASSPGDRNTEAFF
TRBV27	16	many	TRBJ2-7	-	TGTGCCAGCAGGCTTGGCGGCAGGGGCCTCTCCTACGAGCAGTACTTC	CASRLGGRGLSYEQYF
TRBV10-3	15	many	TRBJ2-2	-	TGTGCCATCAGTGAGCGGGGGGCCATCACCGGGGAGCTGTTTTTT	CAISERGAITGELFF
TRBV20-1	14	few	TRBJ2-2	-	TGCAGTGCTAGAGGCAGCTTTGACACCGGGGAGCTGTTTTTT	CSARGSFDTGELFF
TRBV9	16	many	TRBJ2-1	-	TGTGCCAGCAGCGTCCGAGGGGCCGGACTAATCAATGAGCAGTTCTTC	CASSVRGAGLINEQFF
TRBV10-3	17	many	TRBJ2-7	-	TGTGCCATCAGTGACCCACTTCGAGGGGAAAGCTCCTACGAGCAGTACTTC	CAISDPLRGESSYEQYF
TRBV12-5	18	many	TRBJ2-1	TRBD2	TGTGCTAGTGGTTTGGTACCCCGGACTAGCGGGGGGGCCTATGAGCAGTTCTTC	CASGLVPRTSGGAYEQFF
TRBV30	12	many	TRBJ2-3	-	TGTGCCTGGAGTGCCGTCACAGATACGCAGTATTTT	CAWSAVTDTQYF
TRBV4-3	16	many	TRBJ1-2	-	TGCGCCAGCAGCCAAGAGGGAACAGGAGCTAACTATGGCTACACCTTC	CASSQEGTGANYGYTF
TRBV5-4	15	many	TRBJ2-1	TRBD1	TGTGCCAGCAGCCTGGGACAGGGGGCTTACAATGAGCAGTTCTTC	CASSLGQGAYNEQFF
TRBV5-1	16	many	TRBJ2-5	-	TGCGCCAGCAGCTTGCGCGGGGCGGGTGATCAAGAGACCCAGTACTTC	CASSLRGAGDQETQYF
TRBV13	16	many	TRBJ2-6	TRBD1	TGTGCCAGCCGGGACAGGGGATTCGGAACGACCAACGTCCTGACTTTC	CASRDRGFGTTNVLTF
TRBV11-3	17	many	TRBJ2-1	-	TGTGCCAGCAGCTTAGTAGGGGACGGACTCTCCTACAATGAGCAGTTCTTC	CASSLVGDGLSYNEQFF
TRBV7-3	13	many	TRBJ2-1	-	TGTGCCAGCAGCGCCAACAGGGCCAATGAGCAGTTCTTC	CASSANRANEQFF
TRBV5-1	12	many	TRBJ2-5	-	TGCGCCAGCAGCATAACACGGGAGACCCAGTACTTC	CASSITRETQYF
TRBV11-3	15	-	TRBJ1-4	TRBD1	TGTGCCAGCAGCTTAGGAGGACAGGAACAGCAAAAACTGTTTTTT	CASSLGGQEQQKLFF
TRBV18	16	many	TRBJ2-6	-	TGTGCCAGCTCTTCGTACCGATTCTCTGGGGCCAACGTCCTGACTTTC	CASSSYRFSGANVLTF
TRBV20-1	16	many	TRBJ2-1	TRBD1	TGCAGTGCTAGGGCGAACCGACAGGGGTTCTACAATGAGCAGTTCTTC	CSARANRQGFYNEQFF
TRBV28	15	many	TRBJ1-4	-	TGTGCCAGCAGTTTAATGGGAGTCGCTAATGAAAAACTGTTTTTT	CASSLMGVANEKLFF
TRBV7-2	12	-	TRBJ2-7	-	TGTGCCAGCACCGCCGACACCTACGAGCAGTACTTC	CASTADTYEQYF
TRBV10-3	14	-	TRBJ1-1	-	TGTGCCATCAATCGACGGTTGCGAGACACTGAAGCTTTCTTT	CAINRRLRDTEAFF
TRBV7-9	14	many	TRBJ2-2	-	TGTGCCAGCAGCTTAGCACGGAACACCGGGGAGCTGTTTTTT	CASSLARNTGELFF
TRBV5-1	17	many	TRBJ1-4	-	TGCGCCAGCAGCTTGGCCCCGGGACAAGGGATAAAAGAAAAACTGTTTTTT	CASSLAPGQGIKEKLFF
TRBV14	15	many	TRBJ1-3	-	TGTGCCAGCAGACCCCCTGGGACCTCTGGAAACACCATATATTTT	CASRPPGTSGNTIYF
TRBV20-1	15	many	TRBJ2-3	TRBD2	TGCAGTGCTAGATTTGGCGGGGGGGACACAGATACGCAGTATTTT	CSARFGGGDTDTQYF
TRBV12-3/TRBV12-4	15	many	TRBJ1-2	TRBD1	TGTGCCAGCAGTTCCTCGCGGACAGGGCGCTATGGCTACACCTTC	CASSSSRTGRYGYTF
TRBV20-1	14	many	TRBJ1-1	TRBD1	TGCAGTGGGTTTGGGGACAGAGGGGAAACTGAAGCTTTCTTT	CSGFGDRGETEAFF
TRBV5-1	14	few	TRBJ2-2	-	TGCGCCAGCAGCTCGGACTCGAACACCGGGGAGCTGTTTTTT	CASSSDSNTGELFF
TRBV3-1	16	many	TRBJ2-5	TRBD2	TGTGCCAGCAGCCGCCTAGGGACTAGCGGAAAAGAGACCCAGTACTTC	CASSRLGTSGKETQYF